This TCR beta chain was obtained from a study of T cells in Graves' hyperthyroidism and ophthalmopathy. Study-level points and caveats: Most thyroid clonotypes with frequency above 0.001 were detected in blood.

A remark on this clonotype: As yet, its antigen is unknown.

The CDR3 has 14 residues. Trimming took 9 bases from V and 2 from J, leaving 17 bases between them. There were TCR beta CDR3 regions amplified from RNA transcripts. HTBI primers were employed in a first-round RT-PCR of the TCR CDR3. TCRdb re-called the multiplex PCR reads with MiXCR, one entry per CDR3 protein. The sample has over 500,000 distinct CDR3 sequences; 14% are singletons. Sequencing was done on a sample of blood. The gene calls are TRBV12-3 or TRBV12-4 and TRBJ2-7; D is perhaps TRBD1 or TRBD2 (5 bases each). This TCR was sampled from a woman between 35 and 50 years old with Graves' hyperthyroidism. DNA of the CDR3: TGTGCCAGTCAACCGGGGCGAGAACCCTACGAGCAGTACTTC. The encoded protein is CASQPGREPYEQYF.